One and the same sample provided the 13 T cell receptor beta chains below, sequenced in a study of neurological immune-mediated disorders. TCRdb itself ran the 5' RACE reads through MiXCR, one entry per CDR3 protein. The sample lists tens of thousands of distinct CDR3 sequences, under 9.5% seen once, with 4.4% in the top ten. Input material: PBMCs. These receptors all stem from a woman in her 40s in good health.

This clonotype was seen many times. The V call is TRBV29-1, the J call TRBJ2-1; TRBD2 matches 8 bases. The CDR3 covers 13 residues. CDR1 is SQVTM and CDR2 is ANQGSEA in the germline V gene. The trim removed 3 bases at V and 6 bases at J, leaving 4 bases unmatched. The CDR3 DNA reads TGCAGCGTTGAGGCGGGGGGCGGCAATGAGCAGTTCTTC. Protein product: CSVEAGGGNEQFF.

This clonotype was counted at least ten times. This chain links TRBV24-1 with TRBJ2-3; the match to TRBD2 covers 8 bases. The CDR3 covers 16 residues. The germline V gene has CDR1 KGHDR and CDR2 SFDVKD. After removal of 0 bases from V and 4 bases from J, the junction contained 5 bases not matched to a gene. CDR3: CATSDLARGGPDTQYF. For the CDR3, the DNA is TGTGCCACCAGTGATTTGGCACGGGGGGGCCCAGATACGCAGTATTTT.

This clonotype came up many times. The chain combines TRBV20-1 with TRBJ1-1, with D unclear. Per germline, CDR1 DFQATT and CDR2 SNEGSKA (reference sequence). The CDR3 is made up of 15 amino acids. Trimming pared 0 bases from V and 0 bases from J, leaving 11 bases between. The CDR3, as DNA: TGCAGTGCTAGAGAGGTCAGATCAATGAACACTGAAGCTTTCTTT. The encoded protein is CSAREVRSMNTEAFF.

The V call is TRBV6-1, the J call TRBJ2-3; 11 bases map to TRBD2. This CDR3 region has 15 residues. Trimming took 4 bases from V and 6 from J; bases not matched to a gene: 6. The germline V gene encodes CDR1 MNHNS and CDR2 SASEGT. For the CDR3, the DNA is TGTGCCAGCAGTGGGGTAGCGGGAGGGTTGGATACGCAGTATTTT. Residues: CASSGVAGGLDTQYF.

This clonotype was detected ten times or more. The genes are TRBV20-1 and TRBJ2-7; TRBD2 agrees at 14 bases. V lost 1 base, J lost 5 bases, and 13 bases stayed unmatched. CDR1 is DFQATT, CDR2 SNEGSKA, per germline (reference sequence). The CDR3 is 18 residues long. DNA of the CDR3: TGCAGTGCTAGAGGAGGACTAGCGGGAGGTACCCAACTTGACGAGCAGTACTTC. Amino acids: CSARGGLAGGTQLDEQYF.

This clonotype has at least ten counts. This rearrangement joins TRBV5-5 to TRBJ2-2, with D possibly matching TRBD2 (7 bases). From germline, CDR1 is SGHKS and CDR2 YYEKEE (reference sequence). Trimming shortened V by 3 bases and J by 5 bases, and 14 bases separated the two germline ends. This CDR3 is 15 amino acids long. CDR3 DNA: TGTGCCAGCAGCTGGGGGGGCACGGGAACCGGGGAGCTGTTTTTT. Translated: CASSWGGTGTGELFF. Based on the CDR3 plus reference TRBV5-5 and TRBJ2-2, the full variable domain is DAGVTQSPTHLIKTRGQQVTLRCSPISGHKSVSWYQQVLGQGPQFIFQYYEKEERGRGNFPDRFSARQFPNYSSELNVNALLLGDSALYLCASSWGGTGTGELFFGEGSRLTVL.

This clonotype was counted at least ten times. The genes are TRBV20-1 and TRBJ2-1, with D perhaps matching TRBD2 (6 bases). With 3 bases removed from V and 5 bases from J, the gap between germline ends came to 14 bases. Looked up from germline, CDR1 is DFQATT and CDR2 is SNEGSKA (reference sequence). The CDR3 spans 14 residues. The CDR3 loop is CSARGLASDNEQFF. The CDR3, as DNA: TGCAGTGCTAGGGGGCTAGCGAGCGACAATGAGCAGTTCTTC.

This clonotype was found many times. V is TRBV24-1 and J is TRBJ2-3; D may be TRBD2 (7 bases). Trimming left V 8 bases short and J 0 bases short, with 14 bases between. From germline, CDR1 is KGHDR and CDR2 SFDVKD. CDR3 length equals 15 residues. CDR3 loop: CATNPGGASTDTQYF. CDR3 sequence (DNA): TGTGCCACCAACCCGGGGGGCGCTAGCACAGATACGCAGTATTTT.

The chain has TRBV5-1 and TRBJ1-1, with 8 bases fitting TRBD1. The CDR3 consists of 15 residues. CDR1 is SGHRS and CDR2 is YFSETQ in the germline V gene. J gave up 1 base and V 4 bases, and 6 bases lay outside the gene matches. CDR3 in DNA: TGCGCCAGCAGCCCGTTGGGGACAGGGAACACTGAAGCTTTCTTT. This sequence encodes CASSPLGTGNTEAFF.

This clonotype was seen a few times. The chain has TRBV6-1 and TRBJ1-1; no firm D call. The CDR3 has 15 residues. Germline V gene sequence: CDR1 MNHNS, CDR2 SASEGT. With 0 bases removed from V and 1 base from J, the gap between germline ends came to 9 bases. In DNA form, the CDR3 reads TGTGCCAGCAGTGAAGCTCACAGCCCGAACACTGAAGCTTTCTTT. Amino acids: CASSEAHSPNTEAFF.

This clonotype was counted at least ten times. V usage is TRBV7-9 and J usage is TRBJ2-1, with D possibly TRBD2 on 5 matching bases. Between the trimmed V and J ends, which lost 5 bases and 6 bases, there was a span of 17 bases. Germline CDR1 reads SEHNR; CDR2 reads FQNEAQ (reference sequence). The CDR3 totals 15 residues. CDR3 in DNA: TGTGCCAGCAGCCTCTTTCTTAGCGACGCCAATGAGCAGTTCTTC. This sequence encodes CASSLFLSDANEQFF.

This clonotype was picked up many times. The CDR3 here is CASSFELYEQYF. CDR3 coding DNA: TGTGCCAGCAGTTTCGAGCTCTACGAGCAGTACTTC. The genes are TRBV12-3 or TRBV12-4 and TRBJ2-7; D remains unclear. V was pared by 3 bases and J by 3 bases, with 6 bases between. The CDR3 has 12 amino acids.

This clonotype has at least ten counts. The chain employs TRBV10-3 and TRBJ2-5; perhaps D is TRBD1 or TRBD2 (5 bases each). The CDR3 spans 15 residues. Germline V CDR1 and CDR2: ENHRY, SYGVKD. Trimming took off 0 bases at V and 3 bases at J, with 11 bases between the two ends. CDR3 bases: TGTGCCATCAGTGAGTCCCTTGGGACGGAAGAGACCCAGTACTTC. Translating it yields CAISESLGTEETQYF.